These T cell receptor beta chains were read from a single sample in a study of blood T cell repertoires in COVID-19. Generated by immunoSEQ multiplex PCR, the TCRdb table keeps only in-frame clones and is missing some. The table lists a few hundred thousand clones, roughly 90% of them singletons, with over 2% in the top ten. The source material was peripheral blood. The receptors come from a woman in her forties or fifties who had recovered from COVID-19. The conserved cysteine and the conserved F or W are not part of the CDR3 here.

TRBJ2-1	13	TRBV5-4	ASSGGLAVENEQF
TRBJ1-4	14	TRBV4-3	ASSSSRGRGIEKLF
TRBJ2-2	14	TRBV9	ASSALDRAFTGELF
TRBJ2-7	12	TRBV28	ASSLFGGLGEQY
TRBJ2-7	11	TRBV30	AWSVLVRGEQY
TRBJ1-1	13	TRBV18	ASSPDRGRGTEAF
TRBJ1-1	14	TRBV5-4	ASSLSSTGPLTEAF
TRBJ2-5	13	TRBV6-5	ASRSMGGAEETQY
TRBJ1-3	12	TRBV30	AWWDSPSGNTIY
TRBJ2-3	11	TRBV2	ASSAWRVDTQY
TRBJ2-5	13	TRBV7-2	ASSLGGDRRKTQY
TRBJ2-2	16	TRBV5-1	ASSTPGQGPQRTGELF
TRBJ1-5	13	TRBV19	ASTGDRYSNQPQH
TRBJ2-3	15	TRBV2	ASRKREGSIGRDTQY
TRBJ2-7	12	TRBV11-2	ASSIIRTTYEQY
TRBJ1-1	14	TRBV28	ASSYYRGRVNTEAF
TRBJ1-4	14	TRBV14	ASSPLAGATNEKLF
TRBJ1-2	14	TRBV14	ASSQRSPSRNYGYT
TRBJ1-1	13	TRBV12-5	ASGFPRGRGTEAF
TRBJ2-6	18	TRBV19	ATQPWGAGGRRSGANVLT
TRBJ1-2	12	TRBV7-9	ASSLPGGTVGYT
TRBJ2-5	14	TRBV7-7	ASSHGGAGGGETQY
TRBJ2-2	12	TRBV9	ASSVGGYTGELF
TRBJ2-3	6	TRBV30	VMDTQY
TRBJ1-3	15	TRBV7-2	ASSPNSGQSSGNTIY
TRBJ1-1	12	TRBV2	ASRISGPNTEAF
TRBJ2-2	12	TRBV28	ASRRDRGSGELF
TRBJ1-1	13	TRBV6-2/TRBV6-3	ASSYRGMGNTEAF
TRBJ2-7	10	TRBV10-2	ASLDTNYEQY
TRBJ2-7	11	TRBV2	AGGRGIPHEQY
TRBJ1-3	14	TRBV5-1	ASSLGWTDSGNTIY
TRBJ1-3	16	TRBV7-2	ASSSPWGLRTGGNTIY
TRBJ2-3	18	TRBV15	ATSKVVLAGAYSRTDTQY
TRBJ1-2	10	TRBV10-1	ATRTEAYGYT
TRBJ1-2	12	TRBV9	ASSVGNRGDGYT
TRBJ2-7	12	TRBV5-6	ASSLRQGSPEQY
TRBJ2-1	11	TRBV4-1	ASSQDPAGEQF
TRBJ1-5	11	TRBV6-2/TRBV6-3	ASSYRGNQPQH
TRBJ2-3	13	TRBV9	ASSEGRASTDTQY
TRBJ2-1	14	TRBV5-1	ASSPRQGLPYNEQF
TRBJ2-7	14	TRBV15	ATAPREGQGVREQY
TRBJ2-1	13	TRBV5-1	ASSWGGGSYNEQF
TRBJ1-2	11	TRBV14	ASSPGQLYGYT
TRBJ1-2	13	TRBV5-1	ASSLEGGASGGYT
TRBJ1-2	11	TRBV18	ASSPQGANGYT
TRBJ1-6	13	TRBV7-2	ASSLFQGVGSPLH
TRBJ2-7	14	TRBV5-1	ASNLEVAGVLYEQY
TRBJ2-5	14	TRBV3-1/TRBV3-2	ASSRGGGLAEETQY
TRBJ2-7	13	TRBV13	ASSWTSDYSYEQY
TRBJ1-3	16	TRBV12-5	ASGLASWTGLSGNTIY
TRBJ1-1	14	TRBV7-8	ASSLSGVGMNTEAF
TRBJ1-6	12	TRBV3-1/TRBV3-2	ASSQSGLNSPLH
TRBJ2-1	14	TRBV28	ASSSGLAGSYNEQF
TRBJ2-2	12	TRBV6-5	ASLRGGGTGELF
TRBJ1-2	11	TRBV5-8	ASTHRVGYGYT
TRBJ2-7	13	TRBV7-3	ASSLRSGSSYEQY
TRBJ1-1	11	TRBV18	ASSQRDTAEAF